The sequence of this T cell receptor beta chain was determined in a study of cytomegalovirus exposure and HLA in healthy donors. General study findings and limits: While the bulk of TCR sequences proved rare, some public TCRs turned up in many donors. Reported results showed that the classifier diagnosed cytomegalovirus status with high specificity and sensitivity.

The germline CDR1 and CDR2 sequences are SGHVS and FNYEAQ. The CDR3 is made up of 15 amino acids. V lost 0 bases to trimming and J lost 8 bases, with 16 bases between them. On this clone itself: Antigen: not known.

Donors came from a validation cohort of some 130 subjects, distinct from the first 666-subject cohort. Repertoires were generated with immunoSEQ multiplex PCR, while TCRdb's copy carries only in-frame clones and drops some. The data show fewer than 130,000 clones, around 87% seen once. The sample taken for sequencing was PBMCs. The receptor was isolated from a woman aged 25 to 39 in good health and CMV-seropositive. The chain uses TRBV7-6 and TRBJ1-1; tentatively, D is TRBD1 (6 bases). The CDR3 here is CASSLAGRGSSEAFF. DNA for the CDR3: TGTGCCAGCAGCTTAGCGGGGAGGGGGTCCTCCGAAGCTTTCTTT.